Presented here are 13 T cell receptor beta chains from one specimen sequenced in a study of early T cells in non-severe SARS-CoV-2 infection. TCRdb independently ran MiXCR on the 5' RACE reads; one entry per CDR3 protein. The repertoire includes around 30,000 distinct CDR3 sequences, roughly 5.7% of them detected once, and more than 6.5% sits in the top ten. Input material: whole blood. Receptors were obtained from an adult who was a healthcare worker with PCR-confirmed SARS-CoV-2 infection or an uninfected control (not recorded which).

In its sample, this clonotype was seen many times. The rearrangement joins TRBV27 to TRBJ1-5, with D unclear. Trimming stripped 5 bases from V and 3 bases from J, with 17 bases between. This CDR3 is 16 amino acids long. CDR1 and CDR2 from the germline V gene are MNHEY and SMNVEV (reference sequence). CDR3 DNA sequence: TGTGCCAGCAGTACCCATCGGGCAGAGCTCAATCAGCCCCAGCATTTT. This gives the protein CASSTHRAELNQPQHF.

This chain uses TRBV29-1 with TRBJ2-1, with 12 bases aligning to TRBD2. CDR3 length: 13 residues. J was trimmed by 4 bases and V by 7 bases; bases with no gene match: 2. Germline assignment: CDR1 SQVTM and CDR2 ANQGSEA. The CDR3 sequence is CSGGTSGYNEQFF. The CDR3 nucleotides are TGCAGCGGCGGGACTAGCGGGTACAATGAGCAGTTCTTC.

This sequence joins TRBV6-2 or TRBV6-3 and TRBJ2-5; 7 nucleotides line up with TRBD2. After removal of 7 bases from V and 5 bases from J, the junction contained 4 bases not matched to a gene. The CDR3 has 12 amino acids. CDR1 and CDR2 (germline): MNHEY, SVGEGT. The chain's CDR3 is CASTRTRETQYF. The DNA of the CDR3 is TGTGCCAGCACCCGGACTAGGGAGACCCAGTACTTC.

The sample holds many counts of this clonotype. V usage is TRBV10-3 and J usage is TRBJ1-6, with D uncertain. The CDR3 spans 14 residues. The germline V gene encodes CDR1 ENHRY and CDR2 SYGVKD. V was shortened by 2 bases and J by 8 bases, with 10 bases between the two germline ends. CDR3 in DNA: TGTGCCATCAGTGAGGGACGAACGGATTCACCCCTCCACTTT. It translates to CAISEGRTDSPLHF.

This clonotype was counted at least ten times. The chain joins TRBV9 to TRBJ1-2; D is possibly TRBD1 (6 bases). V was pared by 0 bases and J by 0 bases, with 15 bases between. Germline CDR1 SGDLS, CDR2 YYNGEE. CDR3 length equals 17 residues. CDR3 coding DNA: TGTGCCAGCAGCGTAGCTCCCCAGACAGGTTCTAACTATGGCTACACCTTC. Protein sequence: CASSVAPQTGSNYGYTF.

This clonotype was detected a few times. The chain recombines TRBV6-5 with TRBJ1-6, with D tentatively TRBD1 (6 bases). The V end lost 0 bases, the J end lost 9 bases, and 12 bases lay between the germline ends. The CDR3 spans 15 residues. Germline V gene lookup returns CDR1 MNHEY and CDR2 SVGAGI. The CDR3 region is CASSYSAGGGSPLHF. The CDR3 DNA is TGTGCCAGCAGTTACTCGGCGGGGGGCGGTTCACCCCTCCACTTT.

At least ten counts were recorded for this clonotype. The rearrangement links TRBV12-3 or TRBV12-4 to TRBJ1-5, with D maybe TRBD1 (6 bases). CDR3 length: 14 amino acids. The V and J ends lost 2 bases and 6 bases respectively, with 11 bases between them. This CDR3 reads CASSLTGWGQPQHF. In DNA, the CDR3 is TGTGCCAGCAGTTTAACAGGGTGGGGTCAGCCCCAGCATTTT.

This clonotype was seen more than once but under ten times. This rearrangement joins TRBV20-1 to TRBJ1-2, with D perhaps TRBD1 (5 bases). This CDR3 has 17 residues. Trimming removed 6 bases at V and 1 base at J, with 24 bases between. Germline CDR1 reads DFQATT; CDR2 reads SNEGSKA (reference sequence). This CDR3 is CSATSLGTGEINYGYTF. The DNA for the CDR3 is TGCAGTGCAACGTCTTTGGGGACTGGGGAAATTAACTATGGCTACACCTTC.

This clonotype was found many times. The chain recombines TRBV10-3 with TRBJ1-1; tentative D call: TRBD1 (6 bases). The CDR3 contains 14 residues. Per germline, CDR1 ENHRY and CDR2 SYGVKD. Trimming took off 6 bases at V and 1 base at J, with 12 bases between the two ends. CDR3 sequence: CAISLTGGNTEAFF. DNA of the CDR3: TGTGCCATCAGCCTGACAGGCGGGAACACTGAAGCTTTCTTT.

This clonotype has ten or more counts. V usage is TRBV20-1 and J usage is TRBJ2-1; D unresolved. This CDR3 region has 13 residues. The ends were cut back, 0 bases at V and 10 bases at J, with 13 bases in the middle. The germline V gene has CDR1 DFQATT and CDR2 SNEGSKA (reference sequence). DNA for the CDR3: TGCAGTGCTAGAGACCCCCCTAGGAACGAGCAGTTCTTC. Its translation: CSARDPPRNEQFF.

This clonotype was recorded a few times. This sequence joins TRBV12-3 or TRBV12-4 and TRBJ1-2; 7 bases are shared with TRBD1. This CDR3 is 15 amino acids long. With 5 bases clipped from V and 0 bases from J, the junction kept 6 bases outside the gene matches. For the CDR3, the DNA is TGTGCCAGCAGTCGCGGGACAGCTTCTAACTATGGCTACACCTTC. It codes for CASSRGTASNYGYTF.

The rearrangement joins TRBV20-1 to TRBJ2-3; no firm D call. The germline gives CDR1 DFQATT, CDR2 SNEGSKA (reference sequence). V shed 3 bases and J shed 2 bases, with 6 bases lying between them. The CDR3 runs to 12 residues. For the CDR3, the DNA is TGCAGTGCTAGTCCCGTCACAGATACGCAGTATTTT. The encoded protein is CSASPVTDTQYF.

The rearrangement links TRBV10-1 to TRBJ1-5; TRBD1 is a possible D gene (5 bases). The CDR3 covers 12 residues. CDR1 is WNHNN and CDR2 is SYGVQD in the germline V gene (reference sequence). The germline V and J ends were trimmed by 6 bases and 5 bases, with 8 bases remaining between them. CDR3 region: CASRDTYQPQHF. CDR3 DNA: TGCGCCAGCAGGGACACTTATCAGCCCCAGCATTTT.